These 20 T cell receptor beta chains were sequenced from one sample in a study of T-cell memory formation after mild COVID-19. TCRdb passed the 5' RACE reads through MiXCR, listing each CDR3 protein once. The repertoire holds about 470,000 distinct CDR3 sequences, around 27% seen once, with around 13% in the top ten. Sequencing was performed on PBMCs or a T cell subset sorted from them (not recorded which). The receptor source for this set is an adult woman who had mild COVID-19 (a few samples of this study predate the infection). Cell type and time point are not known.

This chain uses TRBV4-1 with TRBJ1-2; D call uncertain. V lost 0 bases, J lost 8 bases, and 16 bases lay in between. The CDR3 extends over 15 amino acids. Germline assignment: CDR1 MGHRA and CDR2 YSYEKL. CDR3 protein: CASSQERGTEGGYTF. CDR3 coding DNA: TGCGCCAGCAGCCAAGAACGGGGTACCGAGGGAGGCTACACCTTC.

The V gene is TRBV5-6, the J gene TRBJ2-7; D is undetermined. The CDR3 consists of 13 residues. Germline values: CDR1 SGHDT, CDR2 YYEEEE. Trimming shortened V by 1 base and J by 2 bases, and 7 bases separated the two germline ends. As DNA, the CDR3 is TGTGCCAGCAGCTTGCTAACAGCCTACGAGCAGTACTTC. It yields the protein CASSLLTAYEQYF.

CDR3 loop: CASSEVPSGHNEQFF. The CDR3 DNA reads as TGTGCCAGCAGTGAAGTTCCTAGCGGCCACAATGAGCAGTTCTTC. The chain uses TRBV6-1 and TRBJ2-1, with 7 bases fitting TRBD2. Per germline, CDR1 MNHNS and CDR2 SASEGT. The CDR3 contains 15 residues. The V and J ends lost 1 base and 5 bases, in that order; junction bases with no gene match: 5.

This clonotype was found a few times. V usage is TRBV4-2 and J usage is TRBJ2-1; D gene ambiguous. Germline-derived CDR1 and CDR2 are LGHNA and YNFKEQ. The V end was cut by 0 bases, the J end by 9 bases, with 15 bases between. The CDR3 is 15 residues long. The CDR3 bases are TGTGCCAGCAGCCAAGATAGAGGATTGGGTGGTGAGCAGTTCTTC. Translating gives CASSQDRGLGGEQFF.

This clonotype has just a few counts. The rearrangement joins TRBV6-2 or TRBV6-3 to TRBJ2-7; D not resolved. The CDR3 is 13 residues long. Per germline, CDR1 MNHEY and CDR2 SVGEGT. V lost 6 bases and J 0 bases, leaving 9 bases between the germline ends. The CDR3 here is CASRWGNSYEQYF. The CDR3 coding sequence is TGTGCCAGCAGGTGGGGTAACTCCTACGAGCAGTACTTC.

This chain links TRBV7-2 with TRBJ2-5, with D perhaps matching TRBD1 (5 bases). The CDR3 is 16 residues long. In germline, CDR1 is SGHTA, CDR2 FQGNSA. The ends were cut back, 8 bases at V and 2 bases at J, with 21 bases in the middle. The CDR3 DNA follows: TGTGCCAGCCTCCTTACCGGTAGGGGCTTGCAAGAGACCCAGTACTTC. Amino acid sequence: CASLLTGRGLQETQYF.

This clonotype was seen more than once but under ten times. This CDR3 reads CATSDGSGPTRGGSSGKYEQYF. CDR3 bases: TGTGCCACCAGTGACGGGAGTGGTCCGACCAGGGGGGGCTCTAGCGGGAAGTACGAGCAGTACTTC. This sequence joins TRBV24-1 and TRBJ2-7; 9 bases align to TRBD2. Losses at the gene ends were 4 bases for V and 4 bases for J; bases not matched to a gene: 28. CDR1 and CDR2 from the germline V gene are KGHDR and SFDVKD. The length of the CDR3 is 22 residues.

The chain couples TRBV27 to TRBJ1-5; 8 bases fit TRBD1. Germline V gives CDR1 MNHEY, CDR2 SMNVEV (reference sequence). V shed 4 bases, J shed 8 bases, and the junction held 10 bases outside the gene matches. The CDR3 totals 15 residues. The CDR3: CASSSAQPTGEPQHF. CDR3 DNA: TGTGCCAGCAGTTCGGCCCAACCGACAGGGGAGCCCCAGCATTTT.

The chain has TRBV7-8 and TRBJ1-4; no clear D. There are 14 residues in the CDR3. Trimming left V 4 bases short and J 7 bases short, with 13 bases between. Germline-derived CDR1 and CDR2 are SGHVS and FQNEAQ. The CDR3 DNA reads TGTGCCAGCAGCTCCGAAAGGGAAAGTGAAAAACTGTTTTTT. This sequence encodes CASSSERESEKLFF.

The CDR3 nucleotides are TGTGCCTGGAGTGCCCAGGAGGGGTTGGGCTACACCTTC. Residues: CAWSAQEGLGYTF. The V call is TRBV30, the J call TRBJ1-2; perhaps TRBD1 as D (5 bases). This CDR3 has 13 residues. Trimming cost V 1 base and J 8 bases, with 14 bases left between them. Germline CDR1 is GTSNPN and CDR2 is SVGIG (reference sequence).

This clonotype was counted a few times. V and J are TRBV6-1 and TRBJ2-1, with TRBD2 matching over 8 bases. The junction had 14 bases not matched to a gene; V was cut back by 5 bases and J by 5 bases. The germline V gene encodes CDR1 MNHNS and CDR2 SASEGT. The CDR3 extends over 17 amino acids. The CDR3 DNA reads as TGTGCCAGCAGTAAAAATGCGGGTAGCGGGATCGACAATGAGCAGTTCTTC. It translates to CASSKNAGSGIDNEQFF.

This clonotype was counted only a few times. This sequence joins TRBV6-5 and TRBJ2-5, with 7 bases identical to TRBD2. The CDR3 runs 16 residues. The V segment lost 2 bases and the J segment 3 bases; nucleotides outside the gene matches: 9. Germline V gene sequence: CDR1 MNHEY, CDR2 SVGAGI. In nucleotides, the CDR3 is TGTGCCAGCAGTTACGGGCCCCTGGCGGGAGAAGAGACCCAGTACTTC. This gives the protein CASSYGPLAGEETQYF.

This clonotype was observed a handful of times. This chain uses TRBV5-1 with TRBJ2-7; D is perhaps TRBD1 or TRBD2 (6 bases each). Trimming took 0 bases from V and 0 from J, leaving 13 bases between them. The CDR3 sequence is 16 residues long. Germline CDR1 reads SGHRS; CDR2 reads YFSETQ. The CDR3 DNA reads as TGCGCCAGCAGCTTGGCCCGGGGGCTGAGCTCCTACGAGCAGTACTTC. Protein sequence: CASSLARGLSSYEQYF.

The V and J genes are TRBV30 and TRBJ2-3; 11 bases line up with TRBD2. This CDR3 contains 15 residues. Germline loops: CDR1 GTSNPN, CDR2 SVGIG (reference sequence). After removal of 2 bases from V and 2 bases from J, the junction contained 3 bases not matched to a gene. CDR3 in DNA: TGTGCCTGGAGTAGGACTAGCGGGTACACAGATACGCAGTATTTT. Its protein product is CAWSRTSGYTDTQYF.

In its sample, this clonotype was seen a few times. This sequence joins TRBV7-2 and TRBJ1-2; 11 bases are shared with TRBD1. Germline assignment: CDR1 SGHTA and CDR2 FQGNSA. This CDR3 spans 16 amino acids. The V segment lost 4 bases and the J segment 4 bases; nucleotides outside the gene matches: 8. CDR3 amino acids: CASSYDGQGAGYGYTF. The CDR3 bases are TGTGCCAGCAGCTACGACGGACAGGGGGCGGGCTATGGCTACACCTTC.

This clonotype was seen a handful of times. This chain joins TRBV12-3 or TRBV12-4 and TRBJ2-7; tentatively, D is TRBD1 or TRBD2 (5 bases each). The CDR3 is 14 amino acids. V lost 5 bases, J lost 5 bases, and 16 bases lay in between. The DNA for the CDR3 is TGTGCCAGCAGTCCCCGGGACGGGGCCCACGAGCAGTACTTC. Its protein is CASSPRDGAHEQYF.

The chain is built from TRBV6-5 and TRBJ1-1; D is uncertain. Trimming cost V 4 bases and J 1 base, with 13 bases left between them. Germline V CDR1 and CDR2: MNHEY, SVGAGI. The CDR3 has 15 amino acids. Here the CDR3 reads CASSSQDKGNTEAFF. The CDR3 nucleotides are TGTGCCAGCAGTTCCCAGGATAAGGGGAACACTGAAGCTTTCTTT.

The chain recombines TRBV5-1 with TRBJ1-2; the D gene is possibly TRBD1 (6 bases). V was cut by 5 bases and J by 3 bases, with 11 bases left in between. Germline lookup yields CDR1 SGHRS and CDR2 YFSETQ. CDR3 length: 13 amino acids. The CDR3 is CASSEGDYYGYTF. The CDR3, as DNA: TGCGCCAGCAGTGAGGGGGATTACTATGGCTACACCTTC.

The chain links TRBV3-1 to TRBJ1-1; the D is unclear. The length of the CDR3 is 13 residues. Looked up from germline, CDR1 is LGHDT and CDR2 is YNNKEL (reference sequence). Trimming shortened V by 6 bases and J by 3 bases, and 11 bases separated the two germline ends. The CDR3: CASSLKAYTEAFF. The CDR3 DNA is TGTGCCAGCAGTCTCAAGGCGTACACTGAAGCTTTCTTT.

The CDR3 is CASSYSGGRNTEAFF. CDR3 nucleotides: TGTGCCAGCAGTTACAGCGGGGGCAGGAACACTGAAGCTTTCTTT. This chain uses TRBV6-5 with TRBJ1-1; D may be TRBD1 (6 bases). The CDR3 runs 15 residues. V lost 2 bases, J lost 1 base, and 11 bases lay in between. The germline V gene has CDR1 MNHEY and CDR2 SVGAGI.